These 19 T cell receptor beta chains were sequenced from one sample in a study of Ad26.COV2.S vaccination and SARS-CoV-2 variants (dated by TCRdb to the early 2020s). The library was prepared using the immunoSEQ multiplex PCR assay. Entries here come from immuneACCESS through TCRdb and include only in-frame sequences with V and J called. Some clones fail to appear in such tables; in the studies checked, an unresolved V gene covers under half of the shortfall, and the cause of the remainder is unknown. This sample comprises roughly 680,000 clones, about 90% of them detected only once. The ten largest clones represent approximately 1.5% of the sample. Interpreted using the paper, the treatment or condition label stands for: around 19 received Ad26.COV2.S at low or high dose, single or two shots; roughly 5 received placebo; per-sample allocation not given. For vaccine and placebo recipients, the sequenced repertoires came from samples collected on day 63 after the first injection.

The sequences come from peripheral blood, collected in a trial of Ad26.COV2.S vaccine versus placebo. The receptors were gathered from a person aged 18-65 years who received the Ad26.COV2.S COVID-19 vaccine or a placebo.

This chain uses TRBV6-5 with TRBJ2-3; D perhaps matches TRBD1 (6 bases). Germline-derived CDR1 and CDR2 are MNHEY and SVGAGI. The CDR3 runs 13 residues. V lost 6 bases to trimming and J lost 5 bases, with 12 bases between them. Written as DNA, the CDR3 is TGTGCCAGCAGACAGGGCGTGAAAGATACGCAGTATTTT. This encodes CASRQGVKDTQYF.

This clone has a single count. V gene TRBV7-9 combines with J gene TRBJ2-7, with unresolved D. This CDR3 comprises 14 residues. V dropped 4 bases and J dropped 4 bases, with 14 bases sitting between them. Germline CDR1 is SEHNR and CDR2 is FQNEAQ (reference sequence). For the CDR3, the DNA is TGTGCCAGCAGCTCCACGACCGCGGTTTACGAGCAGTACTTC. Protein product: CASSSTTAVYEQYF.

Worth noting for this clone: Other DNA sequences within the sample encode an identical CDR3. The V call is TRBV5-1, the J call TRBJ2-2; D remains ambiguous. The CDR3 consists of 12 residues. Between the trimmed V and J ends, which lost 2 bases and 6 bases, there was a span of 5 bases. CDR1 is SGHRS and CDR2 is YFSETQ in the germline V gene. The CDR3 loop reads CASSLVPGELFF. CDR3 nucleotide sequence: TGCGCCAGCAGCTTAGTCCCCGGGGAGCTGTTTTTT.

V gene TRBV30 combines with J gene TRBJ2-1; weak D call: TRBD1 (5 bases). V dropped 6 bases and J dropped 9 bases, with 12 bases sitting between them. Germline V gives CDR1 GTSNPN, CDR2 SVGIG (reference sequence). There are 11 residues in the CDR3. CDR3 sequence: CACYGRGEQFF. The DNA of the CDR3 is TGTGCCTGCTACGGAAGGGGTGAGCAGTTCTTC. Using reference TRBV30 and TRBJ2-1 for the parts outside the CDR3, the full variable domain is SQTIHQWPATLVQPVGSPLSLECTVEGTSNPNLYWYRQAAGRGLQLLFYSVGIGQISSEVPQNLSASRPQDRQFILSSKKLLLSDSGFYLCACYGRGEQFFGPGTRLTVL.

V usage is TRBV13 and J usage is TRBJ2-5; D gene unclear. Germline V CDR1 and CDR2: PRHDT, FYEKMQ (reference sequence). The CDR3 runs 14 residues. The V end lost 5 bases, the J end lost 3 bases, and 13 bases lay between the germline ends. CDR3: CASSPPDGEETQYF. The CDR3 DNA follows: TGTGCCAGCAGCCCGCCGGACGGCGAAGAGACCCAGTACTTC.

This sequence joins TRBV5-1 and TRBJ1-4; D is unresolved. V was trimmed by 3 bases and J by 6 bases, leaving 9 bases between them. The CDR3 is 13 residues long. The germline V gene encodes CDR1 SGHRS and CDR2 YFSETQ. The CDR3 loop reads CASSWTDYEKLFF. CDR3 nucleotide sequence: TGCGCCAGCAGCTGGACTGATTATGAAAAACTGTTTTTT.

The chain employs TRBV3-1 (or the pseudogene TRBV3-2) and TRBJ1-2, with TRBD1 identical over 7 bases. The CDR3 has 13 residues. Germline CDR1 LGHDT, CDR2 YNNKEL (reference sequence). Losses at the gene ends were 4 bases for V and 4 bases for J; bases not matched to a gene: 3. The CDR3 bases are TGTGCCAGCAGCCCCCGACAGGGCTATGGCTACACCTTC. Translation: CASSPRQGYGYTF.

The V call is TRBV12-5, the J call TRBJ2-3; either TRBD1 or TRBD2 may supply D (5 bases each). Germline CDR1 reads LGHNT; CDR2 reads FRNRAP. The germline V and J ends were trimmed by 4 bases and 4 bases, with 15 bases remaining between them. The CDR3 runs to 15 residues. The CDR3 loop is CASGSGRLNADTQYF. The CDR3, as DNA: TGTGCTAGTGGTTCGGGACGGCTAAACGCAGATACGCAGTATTTT.

V usage is TRBV10-3 and J usage is TRBJ2-1; TRBD1 matches 8 bases. The CDR3 has 12 amino acids. With 6 bases clipped from V and 8 bases from J, the junction kept 3 bases outside the gene matches. Germline loops: CDR1 ENHRY, CDR2 SYGVKD. CDR3 protein: CAIRGQADEQFF. The CDR3, as DNA: TGTGCCATCAGGGGACAGGCCGATGAGCAGTTCTTC.

This rearrangement joins TRBV3-1 (or the pseudogene TRBV3-2) to TRBJ2-1, with D possibly called TRBD1 or TRBD2 (5 bases each). Germline V gene lookup returns CDR1 LGHDT and CDR2 YNNKEL (reference sequence). V was pared by 4 bases and J by 4 bases, with 14 bases between. The CDR3 consists of 15 residues. The CDR3 DNA sequence: TGTGCCAGCAGCCTGGGGAGACAGCATTACAATGAGCAGTTCTTC. It is translated as CASSLGRQHYNEQFF.

This clone was observed a single time. The J gene is TRBJ2-7, the V gene TRBV7-2; D call uncertain. The CDR3 contains 14 residues. V was pared by 6 bases and J by 0 bases, with 12 bases between. Germline values: CDR1 SGHTA, CDR2 FQGNSA. The chain's CDR3 is CASSLRLSSYEQYF. CDR3 nucleotide sequence: TGTGCCAGCAGTCTCCGACTGAGCTCCTACGAGCAGTACTTC. The full variable domain, in which reference TRBV7-2 and TRBJ2-7 provide the parts outside the CDR3, is GAGVSQSPSNKVTEKGKDVELRCDPISGHTALYWYRQSLGQGLEFLIYFQGNSAPDKSGLPSDRFSAERTGGSVSTLTIQRTQQEDSAVYLCASSLRLSSYEQYFGPGTRLTVT.

A remark on this clone: Other nucleotide sequences in the sample specify the same CDR3. The CDR3 DNA reads TGTGCCTGGAAAGGGACAGGGAATCAGCCCCAGCATTTT. Its translation: CAWKGTGNQPQHF. V and J are TRBV30 and TRBJ1-5; the match to TRBD1 covers 9 bases. The germline V gene encodes CDR1 GTSNPN and CDR2 SVGIG (reference sequence). Unmatched junction bases numbered 2, after V lost 4 bases and J lost 4 bases. This CDR3 has 13 amino acids.

This clone was found once. The sample holds other DNA sequences that translate to the same CDR3. V usage is TRBV20-1 and J usage is TRBJ2-5, with TRBD2 as a possible D gene (6 bases). Deletions cut 4 bases from V and 5 bases from J, with 8 bases between. The CDR3 totals 11 residues. From germline, CDR1 is DFQATT and CDR2 SNEGSKA (reference sequence). The CDR3 DNA follows: TGCAGTGCTACCCGGGGGGAGACCCAGTACTTC. This codes for CSATRGETQYF.

The V gene is TRBV6-6, the J gene TRBJ1-1; TRBD1 might be the D (6 bases). Germline V lookup: CDR1 MNHNY, CDR2 SVGAGI (reference sequence). The germline V and J ends were trimmed by 6 bases and 0 bases, with 17 bases remaining between them. The CDR3 has 16 amino acids. CDR3 amino acids: CASSGTLTGLNTEAFF. The DNA for the CDR3 is TGTGCCAGCAGCGGCACTTTGACAGGCCTGAACACTGAAGCTTTCTTT.

This sequence joins TRBV2 and TRBJ2-6; 10 bases line up with TRBD1. The CDR3 totals 16 residues. Germline CDR1 is SNHLY and CDR2 is FYNNEI. V lost 9 bases and J lost 2; bases outside the gene matches: 7. CDR3 in DNA: TGTGCCAGTCAGACAGGGGGCCATCCTGGGGCCAACGTCCTGACTTTC. It is translated as CASQTGGHPGANVLTF.

V and J are TRBV20-1 and TRBJ2-3, with a possible D match to TRBD2 (6 bases). V lost 3 bases to trimming and J lost 2 bases, with 21 bases between them. Germline CDR1 DFQATT, CDR2 SNEGSKA (reference sequence). The CDR3 is 17 residues long. The CDR3 bases are TGCAGTGCTAGTCCGAGATGGGGTAGCGGTACCACAGATACGCAGTATTTT. Its protein product is CSASPRWGSGTTDTQYF.

This rearrangement joins TRBV6-2 or TRBV6-3 to TRBJ2-3, with 10 bases identical to TRBD1. Germline CDR1 MNHEY, CDR2 SVGEGT. V dropped 0 bases and J dropped 2; count of bases not matched to a gene: 17. This CDR3 is 21 amino acids long. The CDR3 is CASSYSGAPGQGFSPTDTQYF. For the CDR3, the DNA is TGTGCCAGCAGTTACTCGGGGGCTCCGGGACAGGGGTTCAGCCCCACAGATACGCAGTATTTT.

This clone occurred a few times. This chain connects TRBV7-9 to TRBJ1-4; D gene ambiguous. The CDR3 sequence is 14 residues long. Germline CDR1 is SEHNR and CDR2 is FQNEAQ (reference sequence). Trimming pared 3 bases from V and 7 bases from J, leaving 12 bases between. CDR3 nucleotide sequence: TGTGCCAGCAGCTTCGGTAGCGAGGCTGAAAAACTGTTTTTT. Protein sequence: CASSFGSEAEKLFF.

This clone was counted a single time. The rearrangement links TRBV4-2 to TRBJ2-1; no reliable D call. Germline assignment: CDR1 LGHNA and CDR2 YNFKEQ. CDR3 length: 16 amino acids. V lost 0 bases and J 0 bases, leaving 9 bases between the germline ends. CDR3 in DNA: TGTGCCAGCAGCCAAGATCTCGGCCCCTCCTACAATGAGCAGTTCTTC. The encoded protein is CASSQDLGPSYNEQFF.